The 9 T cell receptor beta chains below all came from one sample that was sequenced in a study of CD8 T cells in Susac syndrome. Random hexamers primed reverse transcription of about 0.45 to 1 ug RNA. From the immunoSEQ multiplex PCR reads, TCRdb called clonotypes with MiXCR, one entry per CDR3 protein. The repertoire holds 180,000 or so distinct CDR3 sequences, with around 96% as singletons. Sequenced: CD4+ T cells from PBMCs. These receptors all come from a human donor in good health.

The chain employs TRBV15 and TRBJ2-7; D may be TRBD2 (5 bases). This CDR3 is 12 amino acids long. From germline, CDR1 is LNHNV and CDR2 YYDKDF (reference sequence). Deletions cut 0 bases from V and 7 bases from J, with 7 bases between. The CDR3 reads CATSRDRREQYF. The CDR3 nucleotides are TGTGCCACCAGCAGAGATCGGAGGGAGCAGTACTTC.

The CDR3 spells CAWSAPQGNQPQHF. In DNA form, the CDR3 reads TGTGCCTGGAGTGCCCCGCAGGGGAATCAGCCCCAGCATTTT. This chain uses TRBV30 with TRBJ1-5, with D possibly TRBD1 on 6 matching bases. This CDR3 comprises 14 residues. From germline, CDR1 is GTSNPN and CDR2 SVGIG (reference sequence). Trimming removed 1 base at V and 4 bases at J, with 11 bases between.

CDR3 DNA: TGCGCCAGCAGCCTGCGGACCGGTTACCCCGATACCCAGTACTTC. It yields the protein CASSLRTGYPDTQYF. The chain has TRBV4-3 and TRBJ2-5; no reliable D call. V dropped 4 bases and J dropped 8 bases, with 20 bases sitting between them. There are 15 residues in the CDR3. Germline V gene lookup returns CDR1 LGHNA and CDR2 YSLEER.

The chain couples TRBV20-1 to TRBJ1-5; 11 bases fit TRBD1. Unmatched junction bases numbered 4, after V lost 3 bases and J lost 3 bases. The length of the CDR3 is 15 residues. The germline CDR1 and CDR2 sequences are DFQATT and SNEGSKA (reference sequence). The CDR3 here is CSASGTGGTNQPQHF. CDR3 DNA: TGCAGTGCTAGTGGGACAGGGGGGACCAATCAGCCCCAGCATTTT.

The CDR3 is CASSVGQGNTEAFF. CDR3 coding DNA: TGTGCCAGCAGCGTGGGACAGGGGAACACTGAAGCTTTCTTT. The chain joins TRBV9 to TRBJ1-1; 9 nucleotides line up with TRBD1. V shed 2 bases and J 1 base; nucleotides not matched to a gene: 0. The CDR3 extends over 14 amino acids. The germline V gene encodes CDR1 SGDLS and CDR2 YYNGEE. The full variable domain, rest sourced from reference TRBV9 and TRBJ1-1, is DSGVTQTPKHLITATGQRVTLRCSPRSGDLSVYWYQQSLDQGLQFLIQYYNGEERAKGNILERFSAQQFPDLHSELNLSSLELGDSALYFCASSVGQGNTEAFFGQGTRLTVV.

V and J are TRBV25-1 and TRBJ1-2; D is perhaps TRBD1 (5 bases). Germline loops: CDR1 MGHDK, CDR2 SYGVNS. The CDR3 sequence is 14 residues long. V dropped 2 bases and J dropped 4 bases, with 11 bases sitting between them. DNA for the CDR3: TGTGCCAGCAGTGAACTGGGACGGTTCTATGGCTACACCTTC. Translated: CASSELGRFYGYTF.

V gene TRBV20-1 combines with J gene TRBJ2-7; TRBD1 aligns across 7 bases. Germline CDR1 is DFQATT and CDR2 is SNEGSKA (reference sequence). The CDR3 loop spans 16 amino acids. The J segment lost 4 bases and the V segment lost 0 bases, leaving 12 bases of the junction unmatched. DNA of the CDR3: TGCAGTGCTAGAGATTCCTCTACAGGGGTTTATTACGAGCAGTACTTC. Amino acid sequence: CSARDSSTGVYYEQYF.

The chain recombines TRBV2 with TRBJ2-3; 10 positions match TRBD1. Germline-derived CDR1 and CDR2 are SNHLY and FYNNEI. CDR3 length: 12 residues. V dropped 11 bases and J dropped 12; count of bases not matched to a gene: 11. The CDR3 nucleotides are TGTGCCGCGGAGGGCGGGACAGGGGTCCAGTATTTT. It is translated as CAAEGGTGVQYF.

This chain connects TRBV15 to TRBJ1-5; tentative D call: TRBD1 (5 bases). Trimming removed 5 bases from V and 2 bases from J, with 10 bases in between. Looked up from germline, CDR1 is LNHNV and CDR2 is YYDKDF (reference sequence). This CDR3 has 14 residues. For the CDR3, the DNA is TGTGCCACCAGCCAGGGTGGCGGCAATCAGCCCCAGCATTTT. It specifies CATSQGGGNQPQHF.